This is a list of T cell receptor beta chains from one sample in a study of T cell clones after liver transplantation. Sequenced by immunoSEQ multiplex PCR; TCRdb stores in-frame clones only, minus some. The data show fewer than 85,000 clones, over 65% seen once. The input for sequencing was CD4+ T cells from blood, taken at the 22-month timepoint. Every receptor here comes from a human patient who received a liver transplant. Some of these T cells may belong to the graft donor. CDR3s include the opening cysteine and the closing phenylalanine or tryptophan. A D gene is named only where the DNA matches it firmly. Size tells how often a clone was seen (once, few, many) or the class of an expanded clone, and some rows leave it out.

clone_size j_call v_call d_call cdr3_nt cdr3_aa
- TRBJ1-5 TRBV7-6 - TGTGCCAGCAGCTTAGCAGGCAGAAGTCAGGGGAATCAGCCCCAGCATTTT CASSLAGRSQGNQPQHF
- TRBJ2-5 TRBV6-1 - TGTGCCAGCAGTTTATACCAGGGGTCCCAAGAGACCCAGTACTTC CASSLYQGSQETQYF
- TRBJ1-5 TRBV10-2 - TGCGCCAGCGGGGAGGCGAACAATCAGCCCCAGCATTTT CASGEANNQPQHF
- TRBJ1-5 TRBV28 - TGTGCCAGCAGTTTTTCTCGGTTCGAGGGATATCAGCCCCAGCATTTT CASSFSRFEGYQPQHF
- TRBJ2-1 TRBV19 - TGTGCCAGTAGTACCCTCGTACCCTACAATGAGCAGTTCTTC CASSTLVPYNEQFF
once TRBJ2-7 TRBV9 - TGTGCCAGCAGCGTCGATGGGAGTGAGGACGAGCAGTACTTC CASSVDGSEDEQYF
once TRBJ1-5 TRBV2 - TGTGCCAGCAGGGGAGGGGGGCCCCAGCATTTT CASRGGGPQHF
- TRBJ2-1 TRBV18 - TGTGCCAGCTCACCAACCGGGACCACCAATAGTGAGCAGTTCTTC CASSPTGTTNSEQFF
- TRBJ2-1 TRBV5-6 TRBD2 TGTGCCAGCAGCTTTAAGCGGGGGTCCTACGGGGAGCAGTTCTTC CASSFKRGSYGEQFF
- TRBJ2-7 TRBV30 - TGTGCCTGGAGTGTAGACAGGAGATACGAGCAGTACTTC CAWSVDRRYEQYF
- TRBJ2-3 TRBV4-3 TRBD2 TGCGCCAGCAGCCAAGATCTCGCTAGCGGGGGGAGGGATACGCAGTATTTT CASSQDLASGGRDTQYF
- TRBJ2-3 TRBV4-2 - TGTGCCAGCAGCCAAGGGGGTATCGGCACAGATACGCAGTATTTT CASSQGGIGTDTQYF
- TRBJ1-5 TRBV29-1 - TGCAGCGTGAGGTCACAGGCCGGTCAGCCCCAGCATTTT CSVRSQAGQPQHF
- TRBJ1-1 TRBV28 - TGTGCCAGCAGTTTATCCGGGGGCACTGAAGCTTTCTTT CASSLSGGTEAFF
- TRBJ1-1 TRBV11-1 - TGTGCCAGCAGCTTAGATGGGGGTGACACTGAAGCTTTCTTT CASSLDGGDTEAFF
- TRBJ1-2 TRBV30 - TGTGCCTGGAAGAGGGGCGATGGCTACACCTTC CAWKRGDGYTF
- TRBJ1-2 TRBV5-5 TRBD1 TGTGCCAGCAGCTTTATGGATAGCACAGGGGTTGGCTACACCTTC CASSFMDSTGVGYTF
- TRBJ2-1 TRBV4-1 - TGCGCCAGCAGCCAAGGATGGTCGACGGGGCATGGTGAGCAGTTCTTC CASSQGWSTGHGEQFF
- TRBJ2-1 TRBV5-1 TRBD1 TGCGCCAGCAGCTTTGGACAGGGTGTGAATGAGCAGTTCTTC CASSFGQGVNEQFF
few TRBJ2-5 TRBV9 TRBD2 TGTGCCAGCAGCGTAGAGCAGCGGGGGTGGGAGACCCAGTACTTC CASSVEQRGWETQYF
- TRBJ1-1 TRBV30 - TGTGCCTGGAGTGTATTCCAGGGAGACCTGGTCAATCGGAATACTGAAGCTTTCTTT CAWSVFQGDLVNRNTEAFF
few TRBJ2-1 TRBV7-7 TRBD1 TGTGCTAGCAGCCCTAATCCAAGGACAGGGGGCAATGAGCAGTTCTTC CASSPNPRTGGNEQFF
- TRBJ2-3 TRBV11-2 - TGTGCCAGCAGGTCCTCCCATACGCAGTATTTT CASRSSHTQYF
- TRBJ2-4 TRBV19 TRBD1 TGTGCCAGCGCCTTGAGGTGGGGGACAGGGGGCATGATGGACATTCAGTACTTC CASALRWGTGGMMDIQYF
- TRBJ1-5 TRBV6-1 - TGTGCCAGCAGTGAATCGACAGGAGGCCATCAGCCCCAGCATTTT CASSESTGGHQPQHF
- TRBJ2-3 TRBV19 - TGTGCCAGTAGTGCCGGACTTTGGGGTGGCATAGATACGCAGTATTTT CASSAGLWGGIDTQYF
- TRBJ2-4 TRBV5-6 - TGTGCCAGCAGCCATTGGGACCCGCTAGCCAAAAACATTCAGTACTTC CASSHWDPLAKNIQYF
- TRBJ1-1 TRBV27 - TGTGCCAGCAGCCGGGGAACGAACACTGAAGCTTTCTTT CASSRGTNTEAFF
- TRBJ2-1 TRBV18 - TGTGCCAGCTCACCACCGAATGGTGAGCAGTTCTTC CASSPPNGEQFF
- TRBJ2-7 TRBV21-1 - TGTGCCAGCAGCAGGAAAAGAGCGGGAGGTTCCCCTGATCGTGGCTACGAGCAGTACTTC CASSRKRAGGSPDRGYEQYF
- TRBJ2-3 TRBV9 TRBD2 TGTGCCAGCACCCCGGGACTAGCGGGGGCAGATACGCAGTATTTT CASTPGLAGADTQYF
- TRBJ2-7 TRBV7-3 - TGTGCCAGCAGCTTAGGTTCTGGACTCCCCGGCGAGCAGTACTTC CASSLGSGLPGEQYF
- TRBJ2-1 TRBV10-3 TRBD2 TGTGCCATCTCCTCTCCTAGCGGGAGGGGTGGCAATGAGCAGTTCTTC CAISSPSGRGGNEQFF
- TRBJ2-7 TRBV5-1 - TGCGCCAGCAGCTCACAGGGTTTCTCCTACGAGCAGTACTTC CASSSQGFSYEQYF
few TRBJ1-5 TRBV7-6 - TGTGCCAGCAGCTTAGGGGGACGGCTCAATCAGCCCCAGCATTTT CASSLGGRLNQPQHF
- TRBJ1-5 TRBV7-2 TRBD1 TGTGCCAGCAGCTTAGAGGGGACAGGTGGCAAACCCCAGCATTTT CASSLEGTGGKPQHF
few TRBJ2-7 TRBV9 TRBD2 TGTGCCAGCAGCCCCGGACTAGCGGGCCTAGGATACGAGCAGTACTTC CASSPGLAGLGYEQYF
- TRBJ2-5 TRBV4-3 - TGCGCCAGCAGCCAAGTTTCGGCGGGGGCTACCCAAGAGACCCAGTACTTC CASSQVSAGATQETQYF
- TRBJ1-1 TRBV6-5 TRBD1 TGTGCCAGCAGAGGACGAGGTGACAGGGGCACTGAAGCTTTCTTT CASRGRGDRGTEAFF
- TRBJ2-7 TRBV7-6 - TGTGCCAGCAGCTTAGATCAGTCCTACGAGCAGTACTTC CASSLDQSYEQYF
- TRBJ2-1 TRBV12-5 - TGTGCTAGTGGCAACGACAGAGCCTACAATGAGCAGTTCTTC CASGNDRAYNEQFF
- TRBJ2-2 TRBV2 - TGTGCCAGCACCTTGGCAAGTACGGCCGGGGAGCTGTTTTTT CASTLASTAGELFF
few TRBJ2-1 TRBV7-3 - TGTGCCAGCAGCTTCGGGGCCGATGAGCAGTTCTTC CASSFGADEQFF
- TRBJ1-1 TRBV7-9 - TGTGCCAGCAGCTTACTGGGACCCAACACTGAAGCTTTCTTT CASSLLGPNTEAFF
medium-sized TRBJ2-1 TRBV6-4 - TGTGCCAGCAGTGTAGCGGGACAGGGATATGAGCAGTTCTTC CASSVAGQGYEQFF
few TRBJ1-5 TRBV6-6 - TGTGCCAGCAGTGGTATGGGACAGCCCCAGCATTTT CASSGMGQPQHF
- TRBJ1-5 TRBV9 TRBD1 TGTGCCAGCAGCTTAACAGGGGGCAATCAGCCCCAGCATTTT CASSLTGGNQPQHF
- TRBJ1-4 TRBV18 - TGTGCCAGCTCACCACCGGATCGATGGAATGAAAAACTGTTTTTT CASSPPDRWNEKLFF
- TRBJ1-1 TRBV2 - TGTGCCAGCAAACCCCGACAGAACATGAACACTGAAGCTTTCTTT CASKPRQNMNTEAFF
- TRBJ2-7 TRBV29-1 - TGCAGCGTTAGAGACGGTTTCTCCTACGAGCAGTACTTC CSVRDGFSYEQYF